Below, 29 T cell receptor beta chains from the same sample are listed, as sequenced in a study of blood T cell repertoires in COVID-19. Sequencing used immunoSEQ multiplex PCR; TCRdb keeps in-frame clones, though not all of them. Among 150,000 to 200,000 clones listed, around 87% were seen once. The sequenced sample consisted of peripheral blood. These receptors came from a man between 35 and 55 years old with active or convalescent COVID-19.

As DNA, the CDR3 is TGTGCCAGCAGCGTTATCAGGAACACTGAAGCTTTCTTT. Translating it yields CASSVIRNTEAFF. The chain joins TRBV9 to TRBJ1-1; D is unresolved. With 2 bases removed from V and 1 base from J, the gap between germline ends came to 6 bases. Germline V CDR1 and CDR2: SGDLS, YYNGEE. This CDR3 is built from 13 residues.

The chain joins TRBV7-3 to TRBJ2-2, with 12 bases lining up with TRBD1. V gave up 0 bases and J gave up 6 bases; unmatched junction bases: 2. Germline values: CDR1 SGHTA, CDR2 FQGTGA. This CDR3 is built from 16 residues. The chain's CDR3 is CASSLTGQGAPGELFF. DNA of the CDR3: TGTGCCAGCAGCTTAACGGGACAGGGGGCGCCCGGGGAGCTGTTTTTT.

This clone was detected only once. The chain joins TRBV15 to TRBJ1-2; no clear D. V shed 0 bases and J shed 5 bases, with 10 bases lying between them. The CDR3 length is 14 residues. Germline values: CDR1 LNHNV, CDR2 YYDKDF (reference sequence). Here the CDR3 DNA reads TGTGCCACCAGCAGAGATACCACCGGGTATGGCTACACCTTC. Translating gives CATSRDTTGYGYTF.

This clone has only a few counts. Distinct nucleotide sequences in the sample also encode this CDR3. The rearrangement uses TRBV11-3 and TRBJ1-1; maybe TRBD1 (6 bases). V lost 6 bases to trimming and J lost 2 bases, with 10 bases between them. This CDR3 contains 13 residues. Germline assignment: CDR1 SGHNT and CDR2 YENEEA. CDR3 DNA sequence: TGTGCCAGCAGTTTACAGGGAAACACTGAAGCTTTCTTT. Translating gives CASSLQGNTEAFF.

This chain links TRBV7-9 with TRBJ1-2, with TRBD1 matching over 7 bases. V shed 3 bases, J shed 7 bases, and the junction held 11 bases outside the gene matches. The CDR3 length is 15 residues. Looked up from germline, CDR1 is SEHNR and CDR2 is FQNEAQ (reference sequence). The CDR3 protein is CASSLGGQGTAGYTF. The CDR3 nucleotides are TGTGCCAGCAGCTTGGGTGGCCAGGGGACAGCTGGCTACACCTTC.

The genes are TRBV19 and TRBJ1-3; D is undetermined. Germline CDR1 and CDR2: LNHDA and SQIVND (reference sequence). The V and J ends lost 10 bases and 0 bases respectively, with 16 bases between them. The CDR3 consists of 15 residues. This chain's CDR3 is CATKQDSFSGNTIYF. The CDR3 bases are TGTGCCACCAAACAAGACTCATTCTCTGGAAACACCATATATTTT.

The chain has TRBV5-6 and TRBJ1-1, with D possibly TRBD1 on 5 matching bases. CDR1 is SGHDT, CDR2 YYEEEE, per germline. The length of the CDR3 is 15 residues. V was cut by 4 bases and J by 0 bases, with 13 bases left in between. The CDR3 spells CASSPRQTLNTEAFF. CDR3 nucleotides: TGTGCCAGCAGCCCACGACAGACCTTGAACACTGAAGCTTTCTTT.

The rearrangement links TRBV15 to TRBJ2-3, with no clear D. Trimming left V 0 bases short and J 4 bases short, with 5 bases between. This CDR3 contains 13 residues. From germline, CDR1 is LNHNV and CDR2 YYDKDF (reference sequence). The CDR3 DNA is TGTGCCACCAGCAGAGACTCCGCAGATACGCAGTATTTT. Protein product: CATSRDSADTQYF.

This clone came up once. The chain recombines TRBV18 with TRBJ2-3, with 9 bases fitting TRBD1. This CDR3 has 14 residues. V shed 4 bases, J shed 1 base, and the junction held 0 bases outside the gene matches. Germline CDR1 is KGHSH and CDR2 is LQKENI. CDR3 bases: TGTGCCAGCTCACGGACAGGGGGCACAGATACGCAGTATTTT. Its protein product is CASSRTGGTDTQYF.

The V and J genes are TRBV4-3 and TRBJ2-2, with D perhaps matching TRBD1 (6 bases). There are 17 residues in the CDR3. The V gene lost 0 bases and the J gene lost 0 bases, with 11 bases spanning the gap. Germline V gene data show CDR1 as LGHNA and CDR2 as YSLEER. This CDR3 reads CASSQDTGISNTGELFF. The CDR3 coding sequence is TGCGCCAGCAGCCAAGATACAGGGATATCGAACACCGGGGAGCTGTTTTTT.

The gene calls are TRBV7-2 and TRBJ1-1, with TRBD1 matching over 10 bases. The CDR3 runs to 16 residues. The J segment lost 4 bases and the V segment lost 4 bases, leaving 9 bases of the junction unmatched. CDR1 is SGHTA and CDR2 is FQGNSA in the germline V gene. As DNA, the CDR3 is TGTGCCAGCAGCTCTTTACCGGGACAGGGGTCCACTGAAGCTTTCTTT. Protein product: CASSSLPGQGSTEAFF.

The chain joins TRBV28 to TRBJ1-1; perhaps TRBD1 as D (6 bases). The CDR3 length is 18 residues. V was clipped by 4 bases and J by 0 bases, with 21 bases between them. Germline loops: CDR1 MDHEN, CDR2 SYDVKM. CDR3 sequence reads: CASSSRTAQLRLNTEAFF. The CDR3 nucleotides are TGTGCCAGCAGTTCCCGGACAGCCCAACTAAGATTGAACACTGAAGCTTTCTTT.

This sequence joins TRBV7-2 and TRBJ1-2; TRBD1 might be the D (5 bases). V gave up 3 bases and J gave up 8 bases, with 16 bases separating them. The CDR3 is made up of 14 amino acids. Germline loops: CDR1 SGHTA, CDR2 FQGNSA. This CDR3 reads CASSFMGQLNGYTF. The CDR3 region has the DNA TGTGCCAGCAGCTTCATGGGGCAACTGAACGGCTACACCTTC.

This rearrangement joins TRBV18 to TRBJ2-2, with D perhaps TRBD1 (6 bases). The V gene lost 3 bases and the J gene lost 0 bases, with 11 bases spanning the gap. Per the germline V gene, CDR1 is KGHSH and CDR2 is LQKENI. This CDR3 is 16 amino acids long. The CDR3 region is CASSPTGQSNTGELFF. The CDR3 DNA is TGTGCCAGCTCACCGACAGGTCAATCGAACACCGGGGAGCTGTTTTTT.

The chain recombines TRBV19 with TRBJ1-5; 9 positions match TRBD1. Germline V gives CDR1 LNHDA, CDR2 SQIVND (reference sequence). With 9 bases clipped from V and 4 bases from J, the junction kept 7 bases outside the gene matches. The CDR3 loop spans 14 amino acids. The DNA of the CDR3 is TGTGCCAGCAACAGGGGGCGAGGGAATCAGCCCCAGCATTTT. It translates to CASNRGRGNQPQHF.

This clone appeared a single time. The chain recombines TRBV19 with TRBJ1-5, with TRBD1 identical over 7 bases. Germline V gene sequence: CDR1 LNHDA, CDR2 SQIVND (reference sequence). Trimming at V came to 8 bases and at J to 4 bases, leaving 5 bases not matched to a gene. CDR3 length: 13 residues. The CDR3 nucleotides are TGTGCCAGTCGGTGGACAGGAAATCAGCCCCAGCATTTT. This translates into CASRWTGNQPQHF.

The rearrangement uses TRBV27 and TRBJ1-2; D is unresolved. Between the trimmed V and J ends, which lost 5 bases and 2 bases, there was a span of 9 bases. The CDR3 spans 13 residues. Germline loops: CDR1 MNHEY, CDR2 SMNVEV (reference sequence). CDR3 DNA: TGTGCCAGCAGTATTCAGGCAAACTATGGCTACACCTTC. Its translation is CASSIQANYGYTF.

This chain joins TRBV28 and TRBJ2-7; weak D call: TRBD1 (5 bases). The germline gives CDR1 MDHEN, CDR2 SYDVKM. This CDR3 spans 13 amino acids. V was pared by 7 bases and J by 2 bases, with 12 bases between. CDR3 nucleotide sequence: TGTGCCAGCACGTCAGGGCTCGCCTACGAGCAGTACTTC. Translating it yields CASTSGLAYEQYF.

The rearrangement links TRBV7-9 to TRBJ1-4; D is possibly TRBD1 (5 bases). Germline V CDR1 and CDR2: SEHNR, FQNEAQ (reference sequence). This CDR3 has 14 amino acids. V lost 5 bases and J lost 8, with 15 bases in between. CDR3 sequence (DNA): TGTGCCAGCAGCCCCTGGGGCGGTGAGGAAAAACTGTTTTTT. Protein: CASSPWGGEEKLFF.

The CDR3 sequence is CASSRTLAGVRETQYF. The DNA of the CDR3 is TGCGCCAGCAGCAGAACACTAGCGGGGGTTCGAGAGACCCAGTACTTC. This chain connects TRBV4-3 to TRBJ2-5, with 11 bases lining up with TRBD2. The trim removed 5 bases at V and 4 bases at J, leaving 9 bases unmatched. CDR1 and CDR2 (germline): LGHNA, YSLEER. This CDR3 is built from 16 residues.

CDR3 loop: CASSPGGRGIQETQYF. Here the CDR3 DNA reads TGTGCCAGCAGCCCGGGTGGGCGGGGGATACAAGAGACCCAGTACTTC. The V call is TRBV7-6, the J call TRBJ2-5, with 7 bases matching TRBD2. The CDR3 contains 16 residues. With V trimmed by 5 bases and J by 2 bases, 11 bases remained unmatched. Looked up from germline, CDR1 is SGHVS and CDR2 is FNYEAQ.

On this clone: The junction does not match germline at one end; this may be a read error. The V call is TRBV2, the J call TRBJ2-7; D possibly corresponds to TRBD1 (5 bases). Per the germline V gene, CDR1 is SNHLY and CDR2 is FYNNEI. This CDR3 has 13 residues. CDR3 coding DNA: TGTGCCAGCGGCTCCAGGGCCTCCAACGAGCAGTACTTC. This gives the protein CASGSRASNEQYF.

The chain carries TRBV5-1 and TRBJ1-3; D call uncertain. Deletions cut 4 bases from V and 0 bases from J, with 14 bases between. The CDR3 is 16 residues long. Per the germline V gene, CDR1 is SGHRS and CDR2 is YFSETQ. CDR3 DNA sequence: TGCGCCAGCAGCCCACAAGGACTTAACTCTGGAAACACCATATATTTT. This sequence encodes CASSPQGLNSGNTIYF.

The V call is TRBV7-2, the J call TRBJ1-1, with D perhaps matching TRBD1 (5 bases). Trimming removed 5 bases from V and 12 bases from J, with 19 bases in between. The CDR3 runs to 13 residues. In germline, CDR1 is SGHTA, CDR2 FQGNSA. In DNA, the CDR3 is TGTGCCAGCAGCCTGTTGGGGGAGGGTCAAACTTTCTTT. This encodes CASSLLGEGQTFF.

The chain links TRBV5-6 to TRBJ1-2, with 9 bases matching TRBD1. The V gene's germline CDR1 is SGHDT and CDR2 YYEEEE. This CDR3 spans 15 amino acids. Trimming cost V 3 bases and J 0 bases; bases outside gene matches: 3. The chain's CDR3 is CASSSTGGPNYGYTF. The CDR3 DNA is TGTGCCAGCAGCTCGACAGGGGGGCCTAACTATGGCTACACCTTC. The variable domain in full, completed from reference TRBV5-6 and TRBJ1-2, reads DAGVTQSPTHLIKTRGQQVTLRCSPKSGHDTVSWYQQALGQGPQFIFQYYEEEERQRGNFPDRFSGHQFPNYSSELNVNALLLGDSALYLCASSSTGGPNYGYTFGSGTRLTVV.

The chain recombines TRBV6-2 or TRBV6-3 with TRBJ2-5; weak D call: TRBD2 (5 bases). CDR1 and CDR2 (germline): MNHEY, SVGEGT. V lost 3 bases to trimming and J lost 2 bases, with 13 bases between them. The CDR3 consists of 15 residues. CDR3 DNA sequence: TGTGCCAGCAGTTATACGGGCCGGGGTCAAGAGACCCAGTACTTC. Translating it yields CASSYTGRGQETQYF.

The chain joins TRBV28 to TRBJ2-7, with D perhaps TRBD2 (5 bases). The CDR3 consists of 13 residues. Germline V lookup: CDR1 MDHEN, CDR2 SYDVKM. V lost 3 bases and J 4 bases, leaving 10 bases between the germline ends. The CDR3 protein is CASSFEGPYEQYF. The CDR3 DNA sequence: TGTGCCAGCAGTTTTGAGGGTCCGTACGAGCAGTACTTC.

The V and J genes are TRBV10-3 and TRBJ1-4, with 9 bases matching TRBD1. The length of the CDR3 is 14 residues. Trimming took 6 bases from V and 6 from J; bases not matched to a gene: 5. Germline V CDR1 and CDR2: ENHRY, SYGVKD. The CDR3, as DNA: TGTGCCATCAGGGGGGGACAGGGCGATGAAAAACTGTTTTTT. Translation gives CAIRGGQGDEKLFF.

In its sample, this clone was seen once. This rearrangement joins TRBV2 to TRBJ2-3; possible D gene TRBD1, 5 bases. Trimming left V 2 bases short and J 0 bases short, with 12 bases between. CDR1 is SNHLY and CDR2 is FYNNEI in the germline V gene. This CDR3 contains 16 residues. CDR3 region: CASSERQSFSTDTQYF. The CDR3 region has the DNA TGTGCCAGCAGTGAACGACAGTCCTTTAGCACAGATACGCAGTATTTT.